The 20 T cell receptor beta chains reported below all come from one sample, sequenced in a study of CD8 T cells in Susac syndrome. Random-hexamer reverse transcription was applied to roughly 0.5 to 1 ug RNA. TCRdb reprocessed the immunoSEQ multiplex PCR reads via MiXCR and lists one record per CDR3 protein. The data contain approximately 150,000 distinct CDR3 sequences, less than 95% of them singletons. Sequences were obtained from CD4+ T cells from PBMCs. These receptors were obtained from a human donor in good health.

J is TRBJ2-2 and V is TRBV5-8; D is uncertain. This CDR3 comprises 15 residues. Trimming removed 0 bases at V and 4 bases at J, with 10 bases between. Germline lookup yields CDR1 SGHTS and CDR2 YDEGEE. The CDR3 region has the DNA TGTGCCAGCAGCTTGGACAGAGCATCCACCGGGGAGCTGTTTTTT. It encodes CASSLDRASTGELFF.

The J gene is TRBJ2-7, the V gene TRBV4-1, with TRBD1 identical over 8 bases. After removal of 4 bases from V and 3 bases from J, the junction contained 11 bases not matched to a gene. The germline gives CDR1 MGHRA, CDR2 YSYEKL. CDR3 length: 16 residues. This chain's CDR3 is CASSLGQGPILYEQYF. DNA of the CDR3: TGCGCCAGCAGCCTCGGACAGGGACCCATCCTCTACGAGCAGTACTTC.

Here the CDR3 reads CASSVVGQFGGGYTF. The CDR3 nucleotides read TGTGCCAGCAGCGTAGTCGGACAGTTTGGTGGTGGCTACACCTTC. V usage is TRBV9 and J usage is TRBJ1-2; the D gene is possibly TRBD1 (6 bases). Germline assignment: CDR1 SGDLS and CDR2 YYNGEE. Trimming removed 0 bases from V and 7 bases from J, with 16 bases in between. The CDR3 is 15 residues long. The complete variable domain, with remaining parts taken from reference TRBV9 and TRBJ1-2, reads DSGVTQTPKHLITATGQRVTLRCSPRSGDLSVYWYQQSLDQGLQFLIQYYNGEERAKGNILERFSAQQFPDLHSELNLSSLELGDSALYFCASSVVGQFGGGYTFGSGTRLTVV.

The CDR3 coding sequence is TGTGCCAGTAGTATCACGGGTTTCAATGAGCAGTTCTTC. Encoded protein: CASSITGFNEQFF. V usage is TRBV19 and J usage is TRBJ2-1; no clear D gene. V lost 3 bases and J 6 bases, leaving 9 bases between the germline ends. The CDR3 totals 13 residues. Germline lookup yields CDR1 LNHDA and CDR2 SQIVND (reference sequence).

The CDR3 reads CASSQGFANEQFF. For the CDR3, the DNA is TGTGCCAGCAGCCAAGGGTTCGCTAATGAGCAGTTCTTC. This chain joins TRBV3-1 and TRBJ2-1; D is ambiguous. The V end was cut by 1 base, the J end by 7 bases, with 8 bases between. There are 13 residues in the CDR3. Looked up from germline, CDR1 is LGHDT and CDR2 is YNNKEL (reference sequence).

The genes are TRBV6-6 and TRBJ1-2, with D unclear. The CDR3 is made up of 14 amino acids. Germline V gene lookup returns CDR1 MNHNY and CDR2 SVGAGI (reference sequence). V was shortened by 0 bases and J by 2 bases, with 7 bases between the two germline ends. CDR3 amino acids: CASSYSGLNYGYTF. CDR3 in DNA: TGTGCCAGCAGTTACTCCGGTCTAAACTATGGCTACACCTTC.

This chain uses TRBV27 with TRBJ2-4; TRBD2 matches at 8 bases. CDR1 MNHEY and CDR2 SMNVEV come from the germline V gene (reference sequence). V was pared by 3 bases and J by 7 bases, with 8 bases of the junction left unmatched. This CDR3 has 15 amino acids. This chain's CDR3 is CASSLKREFKNIQYF. CDR3 sequence (DNA): TGTGCCAGCAGTTTGAAGCGGGAGTTTAAGAACATTCAGTACTTC.

CDR3 region: CASSRQAATDTQYF. Written as DNA, the CDR3 is TGTGCCAGCAGCCGCCAAGCGGCCACAGATACGCAGTATTTT. This chain joins TRBV7-2 and TRBJ2-3, with D possibly TRBD2 on 5 matching bases. The germline V gene has CDR1 SGHTA and CDR2 FQGNSA. The CDR3 extends over 14 amino acids. Trimming pared 5 bases from V and 2 bases from J, leaving 11 bases between.

The CDR3 loop is CSASRLAGGQNEQFF. In DNA, the CDR3 is TGCAGTGCTAGCCGTCTAGCGGGAGGTCAGAATGAGCAGTTCTTC. The chain recombines TRBV20-1 with TRBJ2-1; 11 bases map to TRBD2. CDR1 and CDR2 (germline): DFQATT, SNEGSKA (reference sequence). The CDR3 contains 15 residues. Germline trimming cut 3 bases from V and 7 bases from J; bases unmatched to any gene: 8.

The chain has TRBV2 and TRBJ2-5; D possibly matches TRBD1 or TRBD2 (6 bases each). Trimming pared 5 bases from V and 5 bases from J, leaving 12 bases between. CDR1 is SNHLY, CDR2 FYNNEI, per germline. This CDR3 region has 13 residues. DNA of the CDR3: TGTGCCAGCAGTCTATTAGGGGGGGAGACCCAGTACTTC. The encoded protein is CASSLLGGETQYF.

The V and J genes are TRBV7-6 and TRBJ1-2; D is undetermined. The CDR3 is 14 amino acids. The V end was cut by 1 base, the J end by 3 bases, with 9 bases between. Germline V lookup: CDR1 SGHVS, CDR2 FNYEAQ. The CDR3 sequence: CASSLGTGDYGYTF. CDR3 sequence (DNA): TGTGCCAGCAGCTTAGGGACCGGCGACTATGGCTACACCTTC.

This rearrangement joins TRBV4-1 to TRBJ2-1, with D unclear. Germline CDR1 is MGHRA and CDR2 is YSYEKL. Trimming pared 0 bases from V and 3 bases from J, leaving 12 bases between. This CDR3 has 16 residues. As DNA, the CDR3 is TGCGCCAGCAGCCAAGATCGAGGCTGGGGCTACAATGAGCAGTTCTTC. It translates to CASSQDRGWGYNEQFF.

The chain links TRBV5-1 to TRBJ2-3; D possibly uses TRBD1 or TRBD2 (5 bases each). Germline CDR1 and CDR2: SGHRS and YFSETQ. CDR3 size: 16 residues. V gave up 4 bases and J gave up 6 bases, with 21 bases separating them. CDR3 sequence reads: CASSQTGAGPQDTQYF. CDR3 bases: TGCGCCAGCAGCCAAACCGGGGCAGGACCTCAGGATACGCAGTATTTT. The full variable domain, completed using reference TRBV5-1 and TRBJ2-3, is KAGVTQTPRYLIKTRGQQVTLSCSPISGHRSVSWYQQTPGQGLQFLFEYFSETQRNKGNFPGRFSGRQFSNSRSEMNVSTLELGDSALYLCASSQTGAGPQDTQYFGPGTRLTVL.

This clonotype has only one observation. J is TRBJ2-7 and V is TRBV20-1; D remains ambiguous. Per germline, CDR1 DFQATT and CDR2 SNEGSKA (reference sequence). V was pared by 6 bases and J by 0 bases, with 18 bases between. CDR3 length equals 15 residues. Here the CDR3 reads CSAQSVQRLSYEQYF. The CDR3 DNA reads TGCAGTGCCCAGTCCGTTCAGCGCCTCTCCTACGAGCAGTACTTC.

This chain uses TRBV12-3 or TRBV12-4 with TRBJ1-3; possibly TRBD1 for D (5 bases). Trimming removed 8 bases from V and 0 bases from J, with 17 bases in between. This CDR3 is built from 16 residues. This CDR3 reads CASRKGSGHSGNTIYF. The CDR3, as DNA: TGTGCCAGCCGAAAGGGGTCAGGGCACTCTGGAAACACCATATATTTT.

The chain combines TRBV5-1 with TRBJ2-2; 15 bases line up with TRBD2. Germline CDR1 reads SGHRS; CDR2 reads YFSETQ. Trimming at V came to 3 bases and at J to 0 bases, leaving 6 bases not matched to a gene. This CDR3 comprises 19 residues. DNA of the CDR3: TGCGCCAGCAGCTCGGGACTAGCGGGAGGACTCGCGAACACCGGGGAGCTGTTTTTT. Translation gives CASSSGLAGGLANTGELFF. The complete variable domain, with remaining parts taken from reference TRBV5-1 and TRBJ2-2, reads KAGVTQTPRYLIKTRGQQVTLSCSPISGHRSVSWYQQTPGQGLQFLFEYFSETQRNKGNFPGRFSGRQFSNSRSEMNVSTLELGDSALYLCASSSGLAGGLANTGELFFGEGSRLTVL.

The rearrangement uses TRBV3-1 and TRBJ1-2; the D gene is possibly TRBD1 (5 bases). CDR3 length: 15 amino acids. Germline V gene data show CDR1 as LGHDT and CDR2 as YNNKEL (reference sequence). The germline V and J ends were trimmed by 4 bases and 4 bases, with 16 bases remaining between them. The CDR3 DNA reads TGTGCCAGCAGCCCAACCAAGGGGTCCCGCTATGGCTACACCTTC. Residues: CASSPTKGSRYGYTF.

The chain recombines TRBV5-6 with TRBJ2-7; the match to TRBD2 covers 8 bases. This CDR3 region has 15 residues. Germline V gene lookup returns CDR1 SGHDT and CDR2 YYEEEE. Unmatched junction bases numbered 11, after V lost 2 bases and J lost 7 bases. CDR3 sequence (DNA): TGTGCCAGCAGCTTTAGGCCAGCGGGAGAAGGTGAGCAGTACTTC. Its translation is CASSFRPAGEGEQYF. Together with reference TRBV5-6 and TRBJ2-7, the CDR3 gives the full variable domain: DAGVTQSPTHLIKTRGQQVTLRCSPKSGHDTVSWYQQALGQGPQFIFQYYEEEERQRGNFPDRFSGHQFPNYSSELNVNALLLGDSALYLCASSFRPAGEGEQYFGPGTRLTVT.

The rearrangement links TRBV29-1 to TRBJ1-4; no clear D. The CDR3 sequence is 13 residues long. The V end was cut by 6 bases, the J end by 3 bases, with 11 bases between. CDR1 and CDR2 from the germline V gene are SQVTM and ANQGSEA. This CDR3 reads CSVTGRSNEKLFF. CDR3 bases: TGCAGCGTGACGGGGAGATCTAATGAAAAACTGTTTTTT.

The chain recombines TRBV3-1 with TRBJ1-2; 9 bases are shared with TRBD1. The CDR3 is made up of 15 amino acids. The junction had 11 bases not matched to a gene; V was cut back by 6 bases and J by 6 bases. Germline V gene lookup returns CDR1 LGHDT and CDR2 YNNKEL (reference sequence). This CDR3 reads CASRPTTGGGDGYTF. In DNA, the CDR3 is TGTGCCAGCAGACCCACGACAGGGGGAGGGGATGGCTACACCTTC.